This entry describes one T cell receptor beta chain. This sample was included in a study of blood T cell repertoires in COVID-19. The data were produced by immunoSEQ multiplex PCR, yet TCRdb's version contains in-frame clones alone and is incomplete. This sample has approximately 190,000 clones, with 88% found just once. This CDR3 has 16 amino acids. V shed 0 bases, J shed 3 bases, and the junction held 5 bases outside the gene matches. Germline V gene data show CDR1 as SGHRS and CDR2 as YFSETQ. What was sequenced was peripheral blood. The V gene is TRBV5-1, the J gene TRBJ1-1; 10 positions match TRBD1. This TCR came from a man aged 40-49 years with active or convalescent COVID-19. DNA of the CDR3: TGCGCCAGCAGCTTGGACACAGGGACAGGGGACACTGAAGCTTTCTTT. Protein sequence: CASSLDTGTGDTEAFF.